This TCR beta chain is from a study of blood T cell repertoires in COVID-19. Across the study: From the United States, Italy and Spain came samples of acute and convalescent COVID-19.

In the source study's methods: Researchers report that nucleated cell counts were estimated from reference gene primer amplification. Assay used: immunoSEQ multiplex PCR; TCRdb lists only in-frame clones, some missing. V, J and clone size reflect that table, while D and trimming were determined from the DNA. This sample has a few hundred thousand clones, with 83% found just once. Participants came from about 24 US areas, aged about 18 to 95 years. Cohort assignment relied on participant-reported clinical history. The CDR3 sequence is 14 residues long. Germline V gene data show CDR1 as KGHSH and CDR2 as LQKENI. V was shortened by 1 base and J by 6 bases, with 13 bases between the two germline ends.

The chain is built from TRBV18 and TRBJ2-7; tentative D call: TRBD2 (6 bases). The source of this sequence is a woman aged 50 to 60 who had recovered from COVID-19. Sequenced: PBMCs or T cells enriched from blood (not recorded which). The CDR3 spells CASSPQNLGGEQYF. The CDR3 DNA sequence: TGTGCCAGCTCACCACAGAACCTCGGGGGCGAGCAGTACTTC.